The 8 T cell receptor beta chains reported below all come from one sample, sequenced in a study of cytomegalovirus exposure and HLA in healthy donors. Primers: 60 Vbeta forward and 13 Jbeta reverse. Generated by immunoSEQ multiplex PCR, the TCRdb table keeps only in-frame clones and is missing some. The sample lists about 130,000 clones, 70% to 80% occurring once. The sequenced material came from PBMCs. The receptor set was obtained from a woman aged 55-69 years in good health and CMV-seropositive.

The CDR3: CASSLDRMANEQFF. In DNA, the CDR3 is TGTGCCAGCAGTTTGGACAGGATGGCCAATGAGCAGTTCTTC. This chain joins TRBV27 and TRBJ2-1; 7 bases are shared with TRBD1. CDR3 size: 14 residues. V lost 3 bases and J lost 6; bases outside the gene matches: 5. Germline assignment: CDR1 MNHEY and CDR2 SMNVEV (reference sequence).

This clone was found once. The gene calls are TRBV5-3 and TRBJ1-1, with a weak D call TRBD1 (6 bases). Being an ORF, TRBV5-3 has a function that is uncertain. The CDR3 totals 15 residues. Deletions cut 6 bases from V and 0 bases from J, with 15 bases between. CDR3 region: CARNSRGGLNTEAFF. The CDR3 region has the DNA TGTGCCAGAAACAGCAGGGGAGGGCTGAACACTGAAGCTTTCTTT.

This sequence joins TRBV6-1 and TRBJ2-1; 7 bases match TRBD2. CDR1 and CDR2 (germline): MNHNS, SASEGT. This CDR3 has 13 residues. Losses at the gene ends were 4 bases for V and 11 bases for J; bases not matched to a gene: 8. The CDR3 loop reads CASSGQERGQQFF. The CDR3, as DNA: TGTGCCAGCAGTGGGCAGGAGCGGGGTCAGCAGTTCTTC.

The rearrangement joins TRBV27 to TRBJ1-4; a weak D match, TRBD1 (6 bases). The V gene's germline CDR1 is MNHEY and CDR2 SMNVEV (reference sequence). The CDR3 length is 14 residues. V lost 6 bases and J 4 bases, leaving 12 bases between the germline ends. This CDR3 reads CASSRTAFNEKLFF. The CDR3, as DNA: TGTGCCAGCAGCCGGACAGCCTTTAATGAAAAACTGTTTTTT.

The chain uses TRBV18 and TRBJ2-6, with D possibly matching TRBD1 (5 bases). From germline, CDR1 is KGHSH and CDR2 LQKENI. Trimming stripped 3 bases from V and 2 bases from J, with 11 bases between. The CDR3 is made up of 16 amino acids. The CDR3 here is CASSPTVSAGANVLTF. In nucleotides, the CDR3 is TGTGCCAGCTCACCGACAGTGTCTGCTGGGGCCAACGTCCTGACTTTC.

In its sample, this clone was seen once. The chain links TRBV6-5 to TRBJ2-7; TRBD2 is a possible D gene (6 bases). The CDR3 is made up of 14 amino acids. Trimming took off 5 bases at V and 5 bases at J, with 16 bases between the two ends. The germline CDR1 and CDR2 sequences are MNHEY and SVGAGI. The CDR3 reads CASSIPGGAHEQYF. For the CDR3, the DNA is TGTGCCAGCAGTATCCCCGGAGGGGCCCACGAGCAGTACTTC.

The chain combines TRBV7-9 with TRBJ1-2, with TRBD1 as a possible D gene (5 bases). Deletions cut 1 base from V and 5 bases from J, with 14 bases between. Germline V lookup: CDR1 SEHNR, CDR2 FQNEAQ (reference sequence). CDR3 length equals 15 residues. The CDR3 spells CASSLVGRDWYGYTF. DNA for the CDR3: TGTGCCAGCAGCTTAGTCGGCAGGGATTGGTATGGCTACACCTTC.

The rearrangement links TRBV9 to TRBJ1-1; weak D call: TRBD1 (6 bases). The CDR3 loop spans 15 amino acids. V lost 3 bases, J lost 3 bases, and 15 bases lay in between. CDR1 is SGDLS and CDR2 is YYNGEE in the germline V gene. For the CDR3, the DNA is TGTGCCAGCAGCGATGACGAGGGGGGGGACACTGAAGCTTTCTTT. It translates to CASSDDEGGDTEAFF. The full variable domain, in which reference TRBV9 and TRBJ1-1 provide the parts outside the CDR3, is DSGVTQTPKHLITATGQRVTLRCSPRSGDLSVYWYQQSLDQGLQFLIQYYNGEERAKGNILERFSAQQFPDLHSELNLSSLELGDSALYFCASSDDEGGDTEAFFGQGTRLTVV.